Listed here is a single T cell receptor beta chain. What it binds is not known. The source of the sample is a study of OX40 agonist ivuxolimab in advanced cancers. Profiling relied on immunoSEQ multiplex PCR, and the TCRdb table lists in-frame clones only, not all of them. The sample records tens of thousands of clones, roughly 87% being singletons. Study conclusions and caveats: Low normalized T-cell clonal expansion also characterized some of the nonresponders. Clones of CD4+ and CD8+ blood T cells grew by week 6 at doses of 0.1 to 3.0 mg/kg.

The CDR3 spans 16 residues. The germline V gene encodes CDR1 MGHDK and CDR2 SYGVNS. J was trimmed by 2 bases and V by 1 base; bases with no gene match: 1. This sample comprised CD4+ or CD8+ T cells sorted from blood, obtained in a trial of the OX40 agonist ivuxolimab. V is TRBV25-1 and J is TRBJ2-1; 11 bases fit TRBD2. The receptor comes from an adult with an advanced solid tumor such as melanoma, head and neck, liver or kidney cancer. The CDR3 spells CASSEFSGRAYNEQFF. Written as DNA, the CDR3 is TGTGCCAGCAGTGAATTTAGCGGGAGGGCCTACAATGAGCAGTTCTTC.